This T cell receptor delta chain was captured by sequencing in a study of gamma-delta chains in newborns, infants, children. Note on this clone: The protein held in TCRdb is that of a much larger clone and does not match this DNA's translation at residue 13, likely because of a read error; the protein shown is translated from the DNA.

TCRdb re-called the reads using CATT. The repertoire consists of approximately 4,900 delta-chain clones, with 3% to 4.5% occurring once and the leading ten covering about 8%. Germline assignment: CDR1 GEAIGNYY and CDR2 EKD. This CDR3 is built from 18 residues. The sample taken for sequencing was blood. The TCR sequence derives from a child who was a newborn, infant or young child, either healthy, febrile or measles-vaccinated (not recorded which). V is TRDV2 and J is TRDJ3; tentatively, D is TRDD3 (5 bases). Written as DNA, the CDR3 is TGTGCCTGTGACACCGCGGGGACTATCTCCTGGGACGCCCGACAGATGTTTTTC. It specifies CACDTAGTISWDARQMFF.